This entry features one T cell receptor (beta chain) sequence. These data come from a study of blood T cell repertoires in COVID-19. Overall study: The study drew acute and convalescent COVID-19 samples from the United States, Italy and Spain. Sample material is recorded as cDNA or gDNA derived from T cells, B-cell-depleted T cells, or PBMCs.

Per the authors' pipeline: The assay estimated nucleated cells by amplifying reference gene primers. Measured with immunoSEQ multiplex PCR; TCRdb has only the in-frame clones, and not every one. The DNA gave D and trimming, while V, J and clone size come from that table. The table lists approximately 300,000 clones, more than 70% of them singletons, with roughly 6.7% in the top ten. The clonotype comes from a young man who had recovered from COVID-19. Material: peripheral blood.

The CDR3 region is CAISGGTSVSYEQYF. The CDR3, as DNA: TGTGCCATCAGTGGGGGGACTAGCGTATCCTACGAGCAGTACTTC. V gene TRBV10-3 combines with J gene TRBJ2-7, with 10 nucleotides matching TRBD2. The V segment lost 4 bases and the J segment 1 base; nucleotides outside the gene matches: 4. The CDR3 spans 15 residues. Germline CDR1 is ENHRY and CDR2 is SYGVKD.